The 11 T cell receptor beta chains in this list originate from one sample, sequenced in a study of blood T cell repertoires in COVID-19. Sequencing was performed with immunoSEQ multiplex PCR; in TCRdb, only in-frame clones are kept and a portion is missing. The repertoire holds 300,000 to 350,000 clones, with 91% as singletons. The sample was peripheral blood. These receptor sequences come from a young woman who had recovered from COVID-19.

V usage is TRBV6-2 or TRBV6-3 and J usage is TRBJ1-2; D uncertain. Germline V gene sequence: CDR1 MNHEY, CDR2 SVGEGT. Trimming took off 0 bases at V and 6 bases at J, with 17 bases between the two ends. The CDR3 totals 16 residues. CDR3: CASSYSLALPGNGYTF. CDR3 nucleotides: TGTGCCAGCAGTTACTCCTTAGCTCTCCCCGGCAATGGCTACACCTTC.

This chain links TRBV9 with TRBJ1-1; D perhaps matches TRBD1 (5 bases). The length of the CDR3 is 13 residues. Germline V gene data show CDR1 as SGDLS and CDR2 as YYNGEE. The V end lost 3 bases, the J end lost 1 base, and 7 bases lay between the germline ends. CDR3 bases: TGTGCCAGCAGCGGCGGGGCGAACACTGAAGCTTTCTTT. This sequence encodes CASSGGANTEAFF.

The chain recombines TRBV4-3 with TRBJ2-1; TRBD2 matches 8 bases. V was pared by 4 bases and J by 3 bases, with 5 bases of the junction left unmatched. There are 15 residues in the CDR3. Germline CDR1 reads LGHNA; CDR2 reads YSLEER. CDR3 sequence: CASSPREALYNEQFF. The CDR3 DNA sequence: TGCGCCAGCAGCCCGCGGGAGGCCCTCTACAATGAGCAGTTCTTC.

The V and J genes are TRBV6-5 and TRBJ1-2; D remains ambiguous. CDR1 and CDR2 (germline): MNHEY, SVGAGI. V was shortened by 6 bases and J by 5 bases, with 13 bases between the two germline ends. This CDR3 has 13 amino acids. CDR3 in amino acids: CASSRGVRYGYTF. DNA for the CDR3: TGTGCCAGCAGCCGAGGAGTGAGGTATGGCTACACCTTC.

This chain joins TRBV5-1 and TRBJ1-6; maybe TRBD1 (5 bases). Germline values: CDR1 SGHRS, CDR2 YFSETQ. This CDR3 is built from 14 residues. V was cut by 6 bases and J by 9 bases, with 16 bases left in between. DNA of the CDR3: TGCGCCAGCATGCGGGGCAGGGTTGGTTCACCCCTCCACTTT. It translates to CASMRGRVGSPLHF.

The V and J genes are TRBV5-6 and TRBJ2-3, with D possibly matching TRBD2 (6 bases). The germline CDR1 and CDR2 sequences are SGHDT and YYEEEE. The CDR3 has 14 residues. The ends were cut back, 2 bases at V and 1 base at J, with 8 bases in the middle. As DNA, the CDR3 is TGTGCCAGCAGCTTCTGGGGGGGCACAGATACGCAGTATTTT. This codes for CASSFWGGTDTQYF.

The chain is built from TRBV6-5 and TRBJ1-1; D perhaps matches TRBD1 (6 bases). The CDR3 consists of 12 residues. Per the germline V gene, CDR1 is MNHEY and CDR2 is SVGAGI. Trimming removed 6 bases at V and 6 bases at J, with 11 bases between. In DNA form, the CDR3 reads TGTGCCAGCAGAACAGGGTCACCTGAAGCTTTCTTT. This encodes CASRTGSPEAFF.

This chain links TRBV5-3 with TRBJ2-7; D is unclear. TRBV5-3 is annotated as an ORF whose role is uncertain. With 1 base removed from V and 2 bases from J, the gap between germline ends came to 13 bases. The CDR3 has 15 residues. The CDR3 nucleotides read TGTGCCAGAAGCTTGAAACTCCTATCTCCCTACGAGCAGTACGTC. Amino acids: CARSLKLLSPYEQYV.

The chain employs TRBV19 and TRBJ1-6; no clear D gene. Trimming took off 7 bases at V and 13 bases at J, with 17 bases between the two ends. This CDR3 spans 13 amino acids. Germline loops: CDR1 LNHDA, CDR2 SQIVND (reference sequence). CDR3 sequence: CASNGRIGSPLHF. The CDR3 DNA is TGTGCCAGTAATGGCAGGATTGGTTCCCCCCTCCACTTT.

This clone was seen just once. The CDR3 region has the DNA TGTGCCAGCAGAGACGCAGGGGGCGATGTGTGGGGCTACACCTTC. Amino acids: CASRDAGGDVWGYTF. The V and J genes are TRBV28 and TRBJ1-2; 8 bases fit TRBD1. With 6 bases clipped from V and 8 bases from J, the junction kept 14 bases outside the gene matches. Germline CDR1 and CDR2: MDHEN and SYDVKM. The CDR3 is 15 amino acids.

V gene TRBV6-2 or TRBV6-3 combines with J gene TRBJ1-2; D remains unclear. V lost 2 bases and J 2 bases, leaving 12 bases between the germline ends. The CDR3 spans 15 residues. Germline V gives CDR1 MNHEY, CDR2 SVGEGT. This CDR3 reads CASSYVGIKNYGYTF. CDR3 DNA sequence: TGTGCCAGCAGTTACGTCGGGATAAAGAACTATGGCTACACCTTC.